This T cell receptor beta chain was retrieved from a study of T cells after yellow fever vaccination. Germline values: CDR1 SEHNR, CDR2 FQNEAQ (reference sequence). J was trimmed by 0 bases and V by 4 bases; bases with no gene match: 8. The CDR3 is 17 residues long. This clonotype was counted a few times. TCRdb fed the 5' RACE reads into MiXCR, producing one record per CDR3 protein. The sample consists of 150,000 to 200,000 distinct CDR3 sequences, about 10% of them appearing once. The gene calls are TRBV7-9 and TRBJ2-1; 8 nucleotides align to TRBD1. The material sequenced was CD8+ T cells sorted from PBMCs, taken 15 days after the yellow fever booster vaccination. The clonotype originates from a man between 18 and 35 years old who received the YFV17D yellow fever vaccine. The CDR3 reads CASSSTATGASYNEQFF. In nucleotides, the CDR3 is TGTGCCAGCAGCTCAACAGCGACAGGGGCCTCCTACAATGAGCAGTTCTTC.